This T cell receptor beta chain comes out of a study of T cells in Graves' hyperthyroidism and ophthalmopathy. About the study: Peripheral blood was collected at initial diagnosis, before any treatment.

Template material for amplifying TCR beta CDR3 regions consisted of RNA transcripts. RT-PCR in the first round (using the HTBI primer set) targeted the TCR CDR3. TCRdb independently ran MiXCR on the multiplex PCR reads; one entry per CDR3 protein. The sample records around 440,000 distinct CDR3 sequences, about 15% being singletons. This CDR3 is 15 amino acids long. Germline V gene data show CDR1 as SGHKS and CDR2 as YYEKEE (reference sequence). The V end lost 3 bases, the J end lost 10 bases, and 17 bases lay between the germline ends. The TCR sequence derives from a woman aged 18-29 years with Graves' hyperthyroidism. The chain links TRBV5-5 to TRBJ1-6; D unresolved. Source material: blood. The CDR3 here is CASSSAGKLGSPLHF. The CDR3, as DNA: TGTGCCAGCAGCTCTGCGGGGAAGCTAGGCTCACCCCTCCACTTT.